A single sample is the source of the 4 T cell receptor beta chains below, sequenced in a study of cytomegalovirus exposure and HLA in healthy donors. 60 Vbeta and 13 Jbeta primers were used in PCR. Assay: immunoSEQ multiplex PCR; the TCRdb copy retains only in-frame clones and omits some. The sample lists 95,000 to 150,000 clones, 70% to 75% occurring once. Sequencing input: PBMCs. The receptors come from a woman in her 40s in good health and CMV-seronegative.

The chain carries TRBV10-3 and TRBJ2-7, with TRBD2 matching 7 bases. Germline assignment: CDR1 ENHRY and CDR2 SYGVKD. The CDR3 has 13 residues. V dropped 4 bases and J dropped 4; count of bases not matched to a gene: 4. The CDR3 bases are TGTGCCATCAGTGTGGGAGGGGAGTACGAGCAGTACTTC. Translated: CAISVGGEYEQYF.

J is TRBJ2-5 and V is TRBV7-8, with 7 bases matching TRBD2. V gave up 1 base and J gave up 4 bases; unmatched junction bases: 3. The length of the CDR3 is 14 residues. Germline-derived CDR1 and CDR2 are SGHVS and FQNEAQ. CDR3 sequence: CASSLVGRVETQYF. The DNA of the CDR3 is TGTGCCAGCAGCTTAGTGGGGAGGGTAGAGACCCAGTACTTC.

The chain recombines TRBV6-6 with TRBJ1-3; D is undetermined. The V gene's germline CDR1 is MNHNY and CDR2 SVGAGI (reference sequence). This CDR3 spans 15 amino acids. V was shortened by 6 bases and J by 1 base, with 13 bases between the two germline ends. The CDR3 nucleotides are TGTGCCAGCAGCCGCCGTCGGGGTTCTGGAAACACCATATATTTT. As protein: CASSRRRGSGNTIYF.

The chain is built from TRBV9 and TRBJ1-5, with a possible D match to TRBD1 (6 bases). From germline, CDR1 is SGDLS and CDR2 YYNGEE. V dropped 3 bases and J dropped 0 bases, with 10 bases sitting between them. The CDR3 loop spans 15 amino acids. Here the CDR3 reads CASSAGVNSNQPQHF. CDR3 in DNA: TGTGCCAGCAGCGCAGGGGTGAATAGCAATCAGCCCCAGCATTTT.